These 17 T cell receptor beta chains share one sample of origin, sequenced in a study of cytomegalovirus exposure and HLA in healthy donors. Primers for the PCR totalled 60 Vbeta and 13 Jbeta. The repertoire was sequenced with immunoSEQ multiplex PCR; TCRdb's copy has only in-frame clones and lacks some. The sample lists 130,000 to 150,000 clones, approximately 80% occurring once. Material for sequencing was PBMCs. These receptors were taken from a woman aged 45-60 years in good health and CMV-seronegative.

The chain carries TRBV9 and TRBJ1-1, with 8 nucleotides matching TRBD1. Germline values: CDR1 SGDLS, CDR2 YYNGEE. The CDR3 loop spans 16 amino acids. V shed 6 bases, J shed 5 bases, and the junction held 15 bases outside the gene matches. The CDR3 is CASTLGPGGLGTEAFF. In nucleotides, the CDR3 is TGTGCCAGCACCCTCGGGCCAGGGGGCCTGGGGACTGAAGCTTTCTTT.

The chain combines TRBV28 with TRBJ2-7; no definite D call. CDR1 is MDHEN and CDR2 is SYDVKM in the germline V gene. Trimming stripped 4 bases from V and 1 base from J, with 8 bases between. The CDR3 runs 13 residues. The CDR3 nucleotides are TGTGCCAGCAGTTGGGCAGGATCCTACGAGCAGTACTTC. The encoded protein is CASSWAGSYEQYF.

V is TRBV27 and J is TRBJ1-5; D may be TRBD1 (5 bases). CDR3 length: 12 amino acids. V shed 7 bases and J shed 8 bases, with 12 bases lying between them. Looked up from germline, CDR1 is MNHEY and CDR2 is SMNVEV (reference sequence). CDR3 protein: CASTTGGKPQHF. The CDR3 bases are TGTGCCAGCACCACAGGAGGGAAGCCCCAGCATTTT.

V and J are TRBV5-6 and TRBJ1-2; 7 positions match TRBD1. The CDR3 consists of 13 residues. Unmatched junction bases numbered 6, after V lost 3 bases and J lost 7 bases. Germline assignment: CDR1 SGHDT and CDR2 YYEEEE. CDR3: CASSWSRDSGYTF. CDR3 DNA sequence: TGTGCCAGCAGCTGGAGTAGGGACAGTGGCTACACCTTC.

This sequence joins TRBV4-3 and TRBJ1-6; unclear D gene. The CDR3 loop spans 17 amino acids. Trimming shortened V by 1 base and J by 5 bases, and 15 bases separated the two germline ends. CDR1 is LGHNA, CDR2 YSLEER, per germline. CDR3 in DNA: TGCGCCAGCAGCCAAGGGCCGCGGGCCTCAAATAATTCACCCCTCCACTTT. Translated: CASSQGPRASNNSPLHF.

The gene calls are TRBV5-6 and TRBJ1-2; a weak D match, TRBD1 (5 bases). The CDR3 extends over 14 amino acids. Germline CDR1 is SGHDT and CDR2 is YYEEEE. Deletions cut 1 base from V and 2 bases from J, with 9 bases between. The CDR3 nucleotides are TGTGCCAGCAGCTTGTTTAAGGGGAACTATGGCTACACCTTC. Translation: CASSLFKGNYGYTF. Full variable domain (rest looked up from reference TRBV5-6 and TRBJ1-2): DAGVTQSPTHLIKTRGQQVTLRCSPKSGHDTVSWYQQALGQGPQFIFQYYEEEERQRGNFPDRFSGHQFPNYSSELNVNALLLGDSALYLCASSLFKGNYGYTFGSGTRLTVV.

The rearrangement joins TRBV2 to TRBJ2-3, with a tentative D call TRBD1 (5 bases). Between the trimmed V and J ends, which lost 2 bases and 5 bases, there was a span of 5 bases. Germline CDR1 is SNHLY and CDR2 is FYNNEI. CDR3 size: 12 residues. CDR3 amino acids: CASSEQGDTQYF. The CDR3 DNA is TGTGCCAGCAGTGAACAGGGAGATACGCAGTATTTT.

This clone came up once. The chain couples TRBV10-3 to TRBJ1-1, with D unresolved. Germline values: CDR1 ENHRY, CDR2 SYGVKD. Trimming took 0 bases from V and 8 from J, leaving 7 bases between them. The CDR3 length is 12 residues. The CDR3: CAISESMREAFF. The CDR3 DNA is TGTGCCATCAGTGAGTCGATGAGGGAAGCTTTCTTT.

The CDR3 spells CASSILGGDDEQYF. For the CDR3, the DNA is TGTGCCAGTAGTATTTTGGGAGGGGACGACGAGCAGTACTTC. This rearrangement joins TRBV19 to TRBJ2-7; TRBD2 agrees at 7 bases. V lost 3 bases and J lost 5; bases outside the gene matches: 7. The CDR3 runs 14 residues. Germline loops: CDR1 LNHDA, CDR2 SQIVND (reference sequence).

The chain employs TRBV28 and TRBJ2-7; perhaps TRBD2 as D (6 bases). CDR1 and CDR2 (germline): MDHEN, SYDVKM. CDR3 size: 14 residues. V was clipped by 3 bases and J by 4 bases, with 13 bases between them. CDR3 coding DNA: TGTGCCAGCAGTTTCGGCGGGGAGTTTTACGAGCAGTACTTC. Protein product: CASSFGGEFYEQYF.

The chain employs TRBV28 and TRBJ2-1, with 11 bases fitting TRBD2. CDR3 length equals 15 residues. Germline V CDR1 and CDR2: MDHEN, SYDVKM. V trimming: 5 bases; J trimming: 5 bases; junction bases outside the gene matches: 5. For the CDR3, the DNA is TGTGCCAGCAGTGTTAGCGGGGGGGGGCACAATGAGCAGTTCTTC. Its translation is CASSVSGGGHNEQFF.

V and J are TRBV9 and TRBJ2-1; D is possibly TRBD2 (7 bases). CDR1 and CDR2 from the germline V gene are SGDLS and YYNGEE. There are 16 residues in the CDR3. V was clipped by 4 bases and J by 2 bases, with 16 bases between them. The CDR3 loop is CASSQVTGGAYNEQFF. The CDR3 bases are TGTGCCAGCAGCCAAGTGACGGGGGGCGCCTACAATGAGCAGTTCTTC.

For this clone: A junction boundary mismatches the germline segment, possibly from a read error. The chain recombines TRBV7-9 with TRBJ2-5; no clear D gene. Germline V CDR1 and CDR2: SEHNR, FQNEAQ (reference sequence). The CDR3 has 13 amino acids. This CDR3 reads CSSSLKSTQTQYF. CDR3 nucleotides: TGTTCCAGCAGCTTAAAAAGCACGCAGACCCAGTACTTC.

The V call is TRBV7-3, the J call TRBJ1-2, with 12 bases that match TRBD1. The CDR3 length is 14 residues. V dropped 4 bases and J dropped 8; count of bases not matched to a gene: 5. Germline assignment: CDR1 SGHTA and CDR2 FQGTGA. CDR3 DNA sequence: TGTGCCAGCAGCTCTGGGACAGGGGGCGGCGGCTACACCTTC. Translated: CASSSGTGGGGYTF. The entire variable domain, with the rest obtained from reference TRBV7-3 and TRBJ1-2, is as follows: GAGVSQTPSNKVTEKGKYVELRCDPISGHTALYWYRQSLGQGPEFLIYFQGTGAADDSGLPNDRFFAVRPEGSVSTLKIQRTERGDSAVYLCASSSGTGGGGYTFGSGTRLTVV.

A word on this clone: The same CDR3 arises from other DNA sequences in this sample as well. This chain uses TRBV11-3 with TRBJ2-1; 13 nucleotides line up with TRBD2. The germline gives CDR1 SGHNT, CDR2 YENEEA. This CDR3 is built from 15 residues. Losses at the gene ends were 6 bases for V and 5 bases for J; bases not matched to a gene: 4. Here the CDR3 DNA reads TGTGCCAGCAGTCCAGGGACTAGCGGGGACAATGAGCAGTTCTTC. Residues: CASSPGTSGDNEQFF. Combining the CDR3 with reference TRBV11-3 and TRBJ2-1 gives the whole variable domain EAGVVQSPRYKIIEKKQPVAFWCNPISGHNTLYWYLQNLGQGPELLIRYENEEAVDDSQLPKDRFSAERLKGVDSTLKIQPAELGDSAVYLCASSPGTSGDNEQFFGPGTRLTVL.

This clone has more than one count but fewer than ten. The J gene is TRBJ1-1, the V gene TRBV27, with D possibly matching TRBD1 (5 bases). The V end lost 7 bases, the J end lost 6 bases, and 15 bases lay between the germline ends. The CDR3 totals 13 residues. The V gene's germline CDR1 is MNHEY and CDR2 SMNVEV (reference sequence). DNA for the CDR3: TGTGCCAGCACCCAACTCGGGGGGGCTGAAGCTTTCTTT. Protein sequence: CASTQLGGAEAFF.

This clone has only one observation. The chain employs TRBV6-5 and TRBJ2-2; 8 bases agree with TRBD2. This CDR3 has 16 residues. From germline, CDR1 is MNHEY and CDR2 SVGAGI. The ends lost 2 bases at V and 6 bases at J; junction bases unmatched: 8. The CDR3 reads CASSYTTSGWAGELFF. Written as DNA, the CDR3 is TGTGCCAGCAGTTACACTACTAGCGGTTGGGCCGGGGAGCTGTTTTTT.